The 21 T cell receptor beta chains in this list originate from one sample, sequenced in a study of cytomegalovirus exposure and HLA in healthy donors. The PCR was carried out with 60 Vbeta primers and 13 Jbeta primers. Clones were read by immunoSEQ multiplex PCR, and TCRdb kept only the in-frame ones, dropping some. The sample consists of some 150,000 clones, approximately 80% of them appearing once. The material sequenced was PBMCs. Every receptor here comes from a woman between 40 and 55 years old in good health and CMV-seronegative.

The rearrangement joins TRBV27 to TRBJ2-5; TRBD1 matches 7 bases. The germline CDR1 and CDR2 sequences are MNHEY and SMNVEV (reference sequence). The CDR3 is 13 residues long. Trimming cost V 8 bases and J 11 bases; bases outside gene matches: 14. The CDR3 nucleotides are TGTGCCAGCCAGCAGGGGGTAGGTAGGGAGCAGTACTTC. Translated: CASQQGVGREQYF.

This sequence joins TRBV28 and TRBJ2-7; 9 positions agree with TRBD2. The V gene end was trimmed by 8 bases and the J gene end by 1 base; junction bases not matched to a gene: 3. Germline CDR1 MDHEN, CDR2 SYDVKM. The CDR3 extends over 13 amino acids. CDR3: CASHSGSSYEQYF. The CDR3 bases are TGTGCCAGCCATAGCGGGAGTTCCTACGAGCAGTACTTC.

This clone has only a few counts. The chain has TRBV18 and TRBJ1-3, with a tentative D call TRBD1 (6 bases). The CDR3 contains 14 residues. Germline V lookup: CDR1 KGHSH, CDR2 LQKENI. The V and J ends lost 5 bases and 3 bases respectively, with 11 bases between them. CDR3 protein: CASSTGTIGNTIYF. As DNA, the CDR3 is TGTGCCAGCTCAACCGGGACAATTGGAAACACCATATATTTT.

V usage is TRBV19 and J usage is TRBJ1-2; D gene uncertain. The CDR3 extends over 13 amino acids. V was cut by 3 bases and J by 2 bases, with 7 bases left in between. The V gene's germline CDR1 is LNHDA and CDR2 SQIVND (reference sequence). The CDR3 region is CASSIDQNYGYTF. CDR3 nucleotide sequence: TGTGCCAGTAGTATTGATCAGAACTATGGCTACACCTTC.

The chain's CDR3 is CASSQGGTGPHEQYF. In nucleotides, the CDR3 is TGCGCCAGCAGCCAAGGGGGTACAGGGCCCCACGAGCAGTACTTC. The J gene is TRBJ2-7, the V gene TRBV4-1, with D maybe TRBD1 (6 bases). There are 15 residues in the CDR3. Germline V CDR1 and CDR2: MGHRA, YSYEKL. The germline V and J ends were trimmed by 1 base and 5 bases, with 15 bases remaining between them.

In nucleotides, the CDR3 is TGTGCCAGCAGTTTGACAGGGGGGGGAGATACGCAGTATTTT. Its translation: CASSLTGGGDTQYF. The chain employs TRBV28 and TRBJ2-3; 9 nucleotides match TRBD1. CDR3 size: 14 residues. Unmatched junction bases numbered 3, after V lost 3 bases and J lost 5 bases. Looked up from germline, CDR1 is MDHEN and CDR2 is SYDVKM.

CDR3 protein: CASSNSPGTGLYEQYF. The CDR3 DNA reads TGTGCCAGCAGCAATTCTCCCGGGACAGGGCTCTACGAGCAGTACTTC. The chain is built from TRBV13 and TRBJ2-7; 9 nucleotides line up with TRBD1. Germline CDR1 and CDR2: PRHDT and FYEKMQ (reference sequence). There are 16 residues in the CDR3. V was pared by 5 bases and J by 3 bases, with 11 bases of the junction left unmatched.

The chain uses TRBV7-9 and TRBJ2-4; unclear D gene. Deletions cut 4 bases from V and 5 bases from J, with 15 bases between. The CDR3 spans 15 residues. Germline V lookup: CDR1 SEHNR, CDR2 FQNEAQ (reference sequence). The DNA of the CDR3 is TGTGCCAGCAGCTCTCCCTTGACTTACCAAAACATTCAGTACTTC. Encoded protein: CASSSPLTYQNIQYF.

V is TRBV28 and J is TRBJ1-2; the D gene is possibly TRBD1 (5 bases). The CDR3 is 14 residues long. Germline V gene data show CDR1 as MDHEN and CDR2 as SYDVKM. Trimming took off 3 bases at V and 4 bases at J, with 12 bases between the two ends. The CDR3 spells CASSLRQNSYGYTF. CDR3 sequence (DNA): TGTGCCAGCAGTTTGAGACAGAACTCCTATGGCTACACCTTC.

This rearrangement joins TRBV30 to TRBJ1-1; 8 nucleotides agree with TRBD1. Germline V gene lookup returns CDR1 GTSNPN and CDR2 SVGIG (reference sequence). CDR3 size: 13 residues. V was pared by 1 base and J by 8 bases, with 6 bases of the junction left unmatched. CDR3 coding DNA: TGTGCCTGGAGTGGCGGACAGGGATGGGAAGCTTTCTTT. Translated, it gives CAWSGGQGWEAFF.

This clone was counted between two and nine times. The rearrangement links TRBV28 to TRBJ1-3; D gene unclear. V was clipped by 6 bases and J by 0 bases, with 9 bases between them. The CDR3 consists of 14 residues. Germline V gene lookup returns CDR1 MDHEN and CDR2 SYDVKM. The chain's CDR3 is CASRVRYSGNTIYF. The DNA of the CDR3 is TGTGCCAGCAGGGTCAGGTACTCTGGAAACACCATATATTTT.

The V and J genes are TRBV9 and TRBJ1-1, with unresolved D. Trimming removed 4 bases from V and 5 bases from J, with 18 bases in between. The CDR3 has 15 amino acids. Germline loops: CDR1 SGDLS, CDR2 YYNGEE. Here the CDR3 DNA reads TGTGCCAGCAGCCCAACATCCTACTCCGGGACTGAAGCTTTCTTT. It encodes CASSPTSYSGTEAFF.

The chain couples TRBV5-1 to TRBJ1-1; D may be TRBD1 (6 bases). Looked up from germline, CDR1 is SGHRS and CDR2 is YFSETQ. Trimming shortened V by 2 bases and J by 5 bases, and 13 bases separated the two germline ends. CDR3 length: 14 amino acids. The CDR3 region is CASSLGGGGTEAFF. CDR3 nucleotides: TGCGCCAGCAGCTTAGGGGGAGGGGGAACTGAAGCTTTCTTT.

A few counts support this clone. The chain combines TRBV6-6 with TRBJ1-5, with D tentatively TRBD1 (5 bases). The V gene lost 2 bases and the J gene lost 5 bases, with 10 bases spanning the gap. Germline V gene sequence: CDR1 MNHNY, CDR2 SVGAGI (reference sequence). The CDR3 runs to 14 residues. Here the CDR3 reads CASSYVLQDQPQHF. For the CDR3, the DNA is TGTGCCAGCAGTTACGTCTTACAGGATCAGCCCCAGCATTTT.

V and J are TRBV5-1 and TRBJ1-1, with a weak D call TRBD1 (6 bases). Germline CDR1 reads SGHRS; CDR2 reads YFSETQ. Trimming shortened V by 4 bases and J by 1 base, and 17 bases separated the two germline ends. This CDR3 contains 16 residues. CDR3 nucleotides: TGCGCCAGCAGCCGAGGAGACAGGTTGGAGAACACTGAAGCTTTCTTT. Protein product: CASSRGDRLENTEAFF. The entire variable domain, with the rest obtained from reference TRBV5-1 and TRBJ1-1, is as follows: KAGVTQTPRYLIKTRGQQVTLSCSPISGHRSVSWYQQTPGQGLQFLFEYFSETQRNKGNFPGRFSGRQFSNSRSEMNVSTLELGDSALYLCASSRGDRLENTEAFFGQGTRLTVV.

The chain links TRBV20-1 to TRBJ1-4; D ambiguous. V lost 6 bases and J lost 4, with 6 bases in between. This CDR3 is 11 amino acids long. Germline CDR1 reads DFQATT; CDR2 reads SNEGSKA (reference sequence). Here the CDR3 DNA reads TGCAGTGCCCTTATTAATGAAAAACTGTTTTTT. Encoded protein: CSALINEKLFF.

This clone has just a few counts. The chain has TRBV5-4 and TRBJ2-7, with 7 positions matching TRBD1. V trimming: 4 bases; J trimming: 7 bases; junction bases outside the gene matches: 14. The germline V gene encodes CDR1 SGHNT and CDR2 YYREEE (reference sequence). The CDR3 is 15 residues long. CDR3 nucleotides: TGTGCCAGCAGCCCGGGGACAGCCCGCGGGTTAGAGCAGTACTTC. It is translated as CASSPGTARGLEQYF.

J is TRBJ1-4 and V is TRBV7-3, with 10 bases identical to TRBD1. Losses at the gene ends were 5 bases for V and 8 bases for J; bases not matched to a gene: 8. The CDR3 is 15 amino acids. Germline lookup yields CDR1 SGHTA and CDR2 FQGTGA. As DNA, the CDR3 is TGTGCCAGCAGCCTTCGTGGACAGGGGGGGGAAAAACTGTTTTTT. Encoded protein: CASSLRGQGGEKLFF.

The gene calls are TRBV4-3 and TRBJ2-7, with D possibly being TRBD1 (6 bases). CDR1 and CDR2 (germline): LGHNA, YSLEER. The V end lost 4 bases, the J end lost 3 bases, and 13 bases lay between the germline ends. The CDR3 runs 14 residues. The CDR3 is CASSRVLDSYEQYF. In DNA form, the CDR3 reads TGCGCCAGCAGCCGCGTTTTGGACAGCTACGAGCAGTACTTC.

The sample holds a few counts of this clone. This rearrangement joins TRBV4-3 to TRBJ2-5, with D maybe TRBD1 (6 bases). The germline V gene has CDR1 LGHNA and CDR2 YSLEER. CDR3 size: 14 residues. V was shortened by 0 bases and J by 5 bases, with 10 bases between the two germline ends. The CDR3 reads CASSQDTQGETQYF. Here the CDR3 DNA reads TGCGCCAGCAGCCAAGATACCCAGGGGGAGACCCAGTACTTC.

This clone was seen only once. DNA for the CDR3: TGTGCCAGCCTCTCCGGGGGGAGGACTGAAGCTTTCTTT. Its protein is CASLSGGRTEAFF. The V and J genes are TRBV2 and TRBJ1-1, with a possible D match to TRBD1 (5 bases). The V gene lost 8 bases and the J gene lost 5 bases, with 15 bases spanning the gap. In germline, CDR1 is SNHLY, CDR2 FYNNEI. The CDR3 length is 13 residues.